The 25 T cell receptor beta chains below all came from one sample that was sequenced in a study of blood T cells in healthy people across ages. A J-beta primer mix and a sample-barcoded 5' primer were used in a second PCR of about 7 to 12 cycles. One entry per CDR3 protein results from TCRdb running MiXCR on the 5' RACE reads. The sample consists of around 900,000 distinct CDR3 sequences, about 53% of them appearing once. Sequenced sample: blood. The source of these receptors is a woman in her sixties in good health.

The genes are TRBV7-6 and TRBJ2-5; the D is unclear. With 1 base removed from V and 3 bases from J, the gap between germline ends came to 12 bases. The germline CDR1 and CDR2 sequences are SGHVS and FNYEAQ. The length of the CDR3 is 15 residues. The CDR3 DNA sequence: TGTGCCAGCAGCTTAGTGTACCCGTTGAAAGAGACCCAGTACTTC. Translation gives CASSLVYPLKETQYF.

This clonotype was detected only once. The junction departs from the called germline gene at one end, perhaps through a read error. This chain connects TRBV7-2 to TRBJ2-6; the D gene is possibly TRBD2 (7 bases). The CDR3 loop spans 17 amino acids. The germline CDR1 and CDR2 sequences are SGHTA and FQGNSA. This CDR3 is CAGSLQRDTSGANVLTF. CDR3 nucleotide sequence: TGTGCCGGCAGCTTACAGCGGGACACCTCTGGGGCCAACGTCCTGACTTTC.

This clonotype appeared a few times. This rearrangement joins TRBV7-2 to TRBJ1-2; 10 nucleotides agree with TRBD1. CDR3 length: 16 residues. CDR1 is SGHTA, CDR2 FQGNSA, per germline. The trim removed 0 bases at V and 7 bases at J, leaving 8 bases unmatched. CDR3 sequence reads: CASSLASGQGILGYTF. The CDR3 region has the DNA TGTGCCAGCAGCTTAGCCTCGGGACAGGGGATCCTTGGCTACACCTTC.

This chain joins TRBV20-1 and TRBJ2-3; 9 positions agree with TRBD1. Trimming removed 8 bases from V and 0 bases from J; junction bases left unmatched: 6. This CDR3 has 14 residues. The germline gives CDR1 DFQATT, CDR2 SNEGSKA (reference sequence). In DNA, the CDR3 is TGCAGTACGACAGGGACAGGGAGCACAGATACGCAGTATTTT. Translated: CSTTGTGSTDTQYF.

The V gene is TRBV5-5, the J gene TRBJ2-5; either TRBD1 or TRBD2 may supply D (5 bases each). The CDR3 spans 14 residues. Germline-derived CDR1 and CDR2 are SGHKS and YYEKEE (reference sequence). V was cut by 2 bases and J by 5 bases, with 13 bases left in between. The CDR3 loop is CASSFIRDRETQYF. In DNA form, the CDR3 reads TGTGCCAGCAGCTTTATAAGGGACCGGGAGACCCAGTACTTC.

CDR3 sequence: CASSSRDRKGYEQYF. CDR3 nucleotide sequence: TGTGCCAGCAGCTCGAGGGACCGTAAGGGCTACGAGCAGTACTTC. The chain is built from TRBV7-9 and TRBJ2-7; the D gene could be TRBD1 or TRBD2 (5 bases each). Germline V gene sequence: CDR1 SEHNR, CDR2 FQNEAQ (reference sequence). Trimming cost V 4 bases and J 3 bases, with 16 bases left between them. The CDR3 length is 15 residues.

The chain has TRBV15 and TRBJ2-7; 13 bases map to TRBD2. The CDR3 has 18 residues. Germline assignment: CDR1 LNHNV and CDR2 YYDKDF (reference sequence). The V segment lost 0 bases and the J segment 3 bases; nucleotides outside the gene matches: 8. The CDR3 loop reads CATSRDVLRTSGGYEQYF. DNA of the CDR3: TGTGCCACCAGCAGAGATGTTTTGAGGACTAGCGGGGGCTACGAGCAGTACTTC.

This clonotype has more than one count but fewer than ten. DNA of the CDR3: TGCGCCAGCAGCTCCTACCAGGGAGGAGGTGGTGGGGCCAACGTCCTGACTTTC. This encodes CASSSYQGGGGGANVLTF. The chain couples TRBV5-1 to TRBJ2-6; possibly TRBD2 for D (6 bases). Per the germline V gene, CDR1 is SGHRS and CDR2 is YFSETQ. The CDR3 covers 18 residues. V was trimmed by 3 bases and J by 3 bases, leaving 19 bases between them.

The chain couples TRBV11-1 to TRBJ2-1, with D perhaps matching TRBD1 (5 bases). Germline CDR1 reads SGHAT; CDR2 reads FQDESV (reference sequence). The CDR3 has 16 amino acids. Deletions cut 6 bases from V and 0 bases from J, with 15 bases between. CDR3 DNA sequence: TGTGCCAGCAGTAGGGAAGGGGTCTTCTCCTACAATGAGCAGTTCTTC. It yields the protein CASSREGVFSYNEQFF. Combining the CDR3 with reference TRBV11-1 and TRBJ2-1 gives the whole variable domain EAEVAQSPRYKITEKSQAVAFWCDPISGHATLYWYRQILGQGPELLVQFQDESVVDDSQLPKDRFSAERLKGVDSTLKIQPAELGDSAMYLCASSREGVFSYNEQFFGPGTRLTVL.

V gene TRBV20-1 combines with J gene TRBJ2-5; 9 bases line up with TRBD2. Germline V CDR1 and CDR2: DFQATT, SNEGSKA (reference sequence). CDR3 size: 16 residues. After removal of 5 bases from V and 11 bases from J, the junction contained 21 bases not matched to a gene. In DNA, the CDR3 is TGCAGTGCTGGATCTTTAGCGGGAGAGCCCTTGAATGAGCAGTACTTC. Its protein is CSAGSLAGEPLNEQYF.

The chain's CDR3 is CSVVIQGNRYEQYF. CDR3 sequence (DNA): TGCAGCGTAGTCATACAGGGGAACCGCTACGAGCAGTACTTC. The chain joins TRBV29-1 to TRBJ2-7; the match to TRBD1 covers 7 bases. The CDR3 consists of 14 residues. The V gene's germline CDR1 is SQVTM and CDR2 ANQGSEA. Unmatched junction bases numbered 11, after V lost 6 bases and J lost 3 bases.

This rearrangement joins TRBV18 to TRBJ1-1; no firm D call. Germline values: CDR1 KGHSH, CDR2 LQKENI. The V gene lost 0 bases and the J gene lost 6 bases, with 14 bases spanning the gap. The CDR3 covers 15 residues. DNA of the CDR3: TGTGCCAGCTCACCACCCGGGTCTATTTACGCTGAAGCTTTCTTT. This encodes CASSPPGSIYAEAFF.

This chain connects TRBV5-5 to TRBJ2-5; 9 bases fit TRBD2. This CDR3 region has 16 residues. Losses at the gene ends were 3 bases for V and 5 bases for J; bases not matched to a gene: 11. Germline lookup yields CDR1 SGHKS and CDR2 YYEKEE (reference sequence). The CDR3 reads CASSYVRGLAGETQYF. The CDR3 coding sequence is TGTGCCAGCAGCTACGTTAGGGGGCTAGCGGGGGAGACCCAGTACTTC.

This clonotype was seen only once. This sequence may be a read error, since a much larger clone differs from it by one base. The rearrangement links TRBV7-2 to TRBJ2-1, with 7 nucleotides matching TRBD1. Germline values: CDR1 SGHTA, CDR2 FQGNSA. The CDR3 extends over 15 amino acids. CDR3 sequence reads: CARSGRDRAVDEQFF. CDR3 in DNA: TGTGCCCGCAGCGGCCGGGACAGAGCTGTCGATGAGCAGTTCTTC.

This chain links TRBV3-1 with TRBJ2-4, with TRBD1 matching 10 bases. The germline V gene encodes CDR1 LGHDT and CDR2 YNNKEL (reference sequence). J lost 13 bases, V lost 4 bases, and 13 bases had no gene match. The CDR3 has 15 residues. CDR3 sequence: CASSRVPDRGIEQYF. Here the CDR3 DNA reads TGTGCCAGCAGCCGAGTTCCGGACAGGGGGATTGAGCAGTACTTC.

This rearrangement joins TRBV7-9 to TRBJ2-2; 10 bases are a match to TRBD2. CDR3 length: 14 residues. CDR1 is SEHNR, CDR2 FQNEAQ, per germline (reference sequence). J was trimmed by 4 bases and V by 9 bases; bases with no gene match: 5. CDR3 DNA: TGTGCCAGTGATCGACTAGCGGGCACCGGGGAGCTGTTTTTT. Translated, it gives CASDRLAGTGELFF. Drawing the rest from reference TRBV7-9 and TRBJ2-2, the complete variable domain is DTGVSQNPRHKITKRGQNVTFRCDPISEHNRLYWYRQTLGQGPEFLTYFQNEAQLEKSRLLSDRFSAERPKGSFSTLEIQRTEQGDSAMYLCASDRLAGTGELFFGEGSRLTVL.

The genes are TRBV28 and TRBJ2-3; TRBD1 aligns across 7 bases. V shed 7 bases and J 4 bases; nucleotides not matched to a gene: 8. The CDR3 is made up of 14 amino acids. CDR1 is MDHEN and CDR2 is SYDVKM in the germline V gene. This CDR3 reads CASIKDRAPDTQYF. DNA for the CDR3: TGTGCCAGCATCAAAGACAGGGCCCCAGATACGCAGTATTTT.

The chain couples TRBV7-2 to TRBJ2-3, with D tentatively TRBD2 (5 bases). The V and J ends lost 3 bases and 4 bases respectively, with 11 bases between them. This CDR3 is 14 amino acids long. Germline CDR1 SGHTA, CDR2 FQGNSA. CDR3 protein: CASSFTSSADTQYF. The CDR3 nucleotides read TGTGCCAGCAGCTTCACTAGTTCGGCAGATACGCAGTATTTT.

To note about this clonotype: Sequence at one end of the junction differs from germline and may be a read error. V usage is TRBV4-3 and J usage is TRBJ2-3; TRBD1 matches at 7 bases. CDR1 is LGHNA, CDR2 YSLEER, per germline. There are 15 residues in the CDR3. The CDR3 DNA sequence: TGCGCCAGCAGCCAAGGGGGTCACTGGACAGGTACGCAGTATTTT. It specifies CASSQGGHWTGTQYF.

The rearrangement joins TRBV11-2 to TRBJ2-3, with 8 bases fitting TRBD2. The CDR3 has 16 amino acids. V lost 4 bases to trimming and J lost 3 bases; unmatched junction nucleotides: 9. Germline CDR1 and CDR2: SGHAT and FQNNGV. The chain's CDR3 is CASSSLTGGYTDTQYF. The CDR3 DNA is TGTGCCAGCAGCTCGCTGACGGGAGGGTATACAGATACGCAGTATTTT.

The sample holds a few counts of this clonotype. This rearrangement joins TRBV7-9 to TRBJ2-5, with 8 bases matching TRBD2. The DNA end lines up better with TRBJ2-7; the J call may be wrong. CDR1 is SEHNR and CDR2 is FQNEAQ in the germline V gene (reference sequence). The CDR3 is 13 amino acids. The chain's CDR3 is CASSAGTRYEQYF. The CDR3 nucleotides are TGTGCCAGCAGCGCCGGGACTAGATACGAGCAGTACTTC.

V and J are TRBV7-2 and TRBJ2-3; 7 nucleotides align to TRBD2. CDR1 is SGHTA and CDR2 is FQGNSA in the germline V gene. The CDR3 length is 14 residues. Losses at the gene ends were 1 base for V and 5 bases for J; bases not matched to a gene: 3. The CDR3 nucleotides are TGTGCCAGCAGCTTAGGGGTAGCGGGAGATACGCAGTATTTT. Its protein product is CASSLGVAGDTQYF.

The chain joins TRBV6-2 or TRBV6-3 to TRBJ1-5; TRBD1 might be the D (6 bases). The V end lost 5 bases, the J end lost 5 bases, and 13 bases lay between the germline ends. Per germline, CDR1 MNHEY and CDR2 SVGEGT. The CDR3 extends over 14 amino acids. CDR3 nucleotide sequence: TGTGCCAGCAGTGAGACAGGTACTCATCAGCCCCAGCATTTT. Protein: CASSETGTHQPQHF.

The chain has TRBV18 and TRBJ2-5, with 8 bases matching TRBD1. The length of the CDR3 is 16 residues. Trimming at V came to 1 base and at J to 5 bases, leaving 9 bases not matched to a gene. Germline CDR1 reads KGHSH; CDR2 reads LQKENI. In DNA form, the CDR3 reads TGTGCCAGCTCACCACTATGGACAGGGCTGGGGGAGACCCAGTACTTC. Translation gives CASSPLWTGLGETQYF. The whole variable domain, remainder taken from reference TRBV18 and TRBJ2-5, is NAGVMQNPRHLVRRRGQEARLRCSPMKGHSHVYWYRQLPEEGLKFMVYLQKENIIDESGMPKERFSAEFPKEGPSILRIQQVVRGDSAAYFCASSPLWTGLGETQYFGPGTRLLVL.

This clonotype was seen at least ten times. V is TRBV7-8 and J is TRBJ1-6; no clear D. CDR3 length equals 15 residues. Germline CDR1 SGHVS, CDR2 FQNEAQ. The V end was cut by 0 bases, the J end by 5 bases, with 8 bases between. CDR3 sequence reads: CASSLAPTHNSPLHF. The CDR3 nucleotides read TGTGCCAGCAGCTTAGCGCCAACCCATAATTCACCCCTCCACTTT.